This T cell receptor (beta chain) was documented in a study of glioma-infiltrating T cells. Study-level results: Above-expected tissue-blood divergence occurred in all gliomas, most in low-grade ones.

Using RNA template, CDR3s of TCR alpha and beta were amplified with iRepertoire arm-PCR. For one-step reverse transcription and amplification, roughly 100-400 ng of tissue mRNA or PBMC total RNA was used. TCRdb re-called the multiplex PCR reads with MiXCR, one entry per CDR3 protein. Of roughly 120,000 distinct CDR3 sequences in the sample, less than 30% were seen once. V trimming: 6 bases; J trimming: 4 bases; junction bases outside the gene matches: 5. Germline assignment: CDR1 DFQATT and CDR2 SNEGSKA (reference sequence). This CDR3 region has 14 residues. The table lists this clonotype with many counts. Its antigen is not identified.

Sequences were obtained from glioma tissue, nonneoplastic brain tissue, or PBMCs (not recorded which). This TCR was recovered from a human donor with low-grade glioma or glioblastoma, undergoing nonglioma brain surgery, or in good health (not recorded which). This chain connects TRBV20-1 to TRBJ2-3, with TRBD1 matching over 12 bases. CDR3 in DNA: TGCAGTGCCGGGGACAGGGGGCTAGCAGATACGCAGTATTTT. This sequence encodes CSAGDRGLADTQYF.